These 21 T cell receptor beta chains were all obtained from the same sample, sequenced in a study of T cell responses to AZD1222 COVID-19 vaccine. The method was immunoSEQ multiplex PCR; TCRdb's version includes in-frame clones alone and lacks a portion of them. The table records tens of thousands of clones, approximately 88% of them present only once. This material consisted of peripheral blood, taken on day 0 of AZD1222 vaccination. Every receptor here comes from an adult in good health.

The chain has TRBV5-6 and TRBJ1-4; no reliable D call. The germline V and J ends were trimmed by 2 bases and 7 bases, with 9 bases remaining between them. Germline CDR1 and CDR2: SGHDT and YYEEEE. The CDR3 has 13 amino acids. CDR3: CASSFGVGEKLFF. The CDR3 nucleotides are TGTGCCAGCAGCTTTGGGGTCGGTGAAAAACTGTTTTTT.

V is TRBV12-3 or TRBV12-4 and J is TRBJ1-2; perhaps TRBD1 as D (5 bases). Trimming left V 5 bases short and J 4 bases short, with 8 bases between. The CDR3 spans 12 residues. DNA for the CDR3: TGTGCCAGCAGTGCAGGGATCTATGGCTACACCTTC. It encodes CASSAGIYGYTF.

The rearrangement links TRBV6-2 or TRBV6-3 to TRBJ2-7; D might be TRBD2 (6 bases). The germline V gene encodes CDR1 MNHEY and CDR2 SVGEGT. V lost 6 bases and J 3 bases, leaving 18 bases between the germline ends. The CDR3 has 15 amino acids. As DNA, the CDR3 is TGTGCCAGCAGCCCAACCGGGACTTCGGACTACGAGCAGTACTTC. The encoded protein is CASSPTGTSDYEQYF.

This chain joins TRBV21-1 and TRBJ2-3; TRBD2 reflects the table's D call only, with no check against the DNA. TRBV21-1 is a recognized pseudogene. This CDR3 contains 16 residues. CDR3 protein: CASRTGTSGATDTQYF. In nucleotides, the CDR3 is TGTGCCAGTAGAACCGGGACTAGCGGGGCCACAGATACGCAGTATTTT.

The chain employs TRBV4-3 and TRBJ2-1; 7 bases are a match to TRBD2. In germline, CDR1 is LGHNA, CDR2 YSLEER. The CDR3 is 18 amino acids. V trimming: 3 bases; J trimming: 6 bases; junction bases outside the gene matches: 17. As DNA, the CDR3 is TGCGCCAGCAGCCACCCTCTCTCCTCGGCGGGGGTGAGCAATGAGCAGTTCTTC. Protein sequence: CASSHPLSSAGVSNEQFF.

The chain employs TRBV20-1 and TRBJ2-1, with D possibly being TRBD2 (5 bases). The germline CDR1 and CDR2 sequences are DFQATT and SNEGSKA (reference sequence). The CDR3 extends over 11 amino acids. V was clipped by 8 bases and J by 7 bases, with 12 bases between them. The CDR3 DNA follows: TGCAGTCTAAGAGGGTATAATGAGCAGTTCTTC. It translates to CSLRGYNEQFF.

Concerning this clone: This sample includes further DNA sequences coding for the same CDR3. The rearrangement links TRBV5-1 to TRBJ2-7; D not resolved. The CDR3 length is 12 residues. Germline values: CDR1 SGHRS, CDR2 YFSETQ. Trimming cost V 0 bases and J 3 bases, with 4 bases left between them. In nucleotides, the CDR3 is TGCGCCAGCAGCTTGGAAGGCTACGAGCAGTACTTC. Residues: CASSLEGYEQYF.

The DNA of the CDR3 is TGTGCCAGCAGCTCCGTAGCGACAGGGATGAAGGGAAACACCATATATTTT. Its translation is CASSSVATGMKGNTIYF. The chain has TRBV7-2 and TRBJ1-3, with 7 positions matching TRBD1. This CDR3 is built from 17 residues. Trimming cost V 4 bases and J 4 bases; bases outside gene matches: 13. In germline, CDR1 is SGHTA, CDR2 FQGNSA.

The rearrangement joins TRBV10-3 to TRBJ2-2; perhaps TRBD2 as D (5 bases). With 10 bases removed from V and 2 bases from J, the gap between germline ends came to 14 bases. In germline, CDR1 is ENHRY, CDR2 SYGVKD. The CDR3 has 14 amino acids. The CDR3 DNA is TGTGCCAACTCCGACCGGGAAAACACCGGGGAGCTGTTTTTT. It translates to CANSDRENTGELFF.

The chain joins TRBV29-1 to TRBJ2-7; no definite D call. Trimming stripped 5 bases from V and 0 bases from J, with 8 bases between. Per the germline V gene, CDR1 is SQVTM and CDR2 is ANQGSEA. This CDR3 is built from 12 residues. CDR3 residues: CSVNRGSYEQYF. As DNA, the CDR3 is TGCAGCGTTAACCGTGGCTCCTACGAGCAGTACTTC.

The chain employs TRBV9 and TRBJ1-2; no clear D. V was cut by 0 bases and J by 6 bases, with 15 bases left in between. CDR3 length: 15 residues. CDR1 and CDR2 (germline): SGDLS, YYNGEE. CDR3 nucleotide sequence: TGTGCCAGCAGCGTAGGCATCGCGGCCGGGGATGGCTACACCTTC. Translated, it gives CASSVGIAAGDGYTF.

V and J are TRBV5-8 and TRBJ2-7; D remains unclear. Germline CDR1 and CDR2: SGHTS and YDEGEE. V dropped 0 bases and J dropped 3 bases, with 7 bases sitting between them. The CDR3 length is 13 residues. CDR3 amino acids: CASSLGLNYEQYF. The CDR3 bases are TGTGCCAGCAGCTTGGGGCTGAACTACGAGCAGTACTTC.

The chain couples TRBV2 to TRBJ1-4; the match to TRBD1 covers 11 bases. The trim removed 4 bases at V and 8 bases at J, leaving 6 bases unmatched. This CDR3 has 15 residues. Germline values: CDR1 SNHLY, CDR2 FYNNEI. CDR3 in amino acids: CASSGGQGAAEKLFF. As DNA, the CDR3 is TGTGCCAGCAGTGGAGGACAGGGGGCGGCCGAAAAACTGTTTTTT.

The chain is built from TRBV6-5 and TRBJ2-7; D possibly corresponds to TRBD1 (6 bases). Looked up from germline, CDR1 is MNHEY and CDR2 is SVGAGI. The CDR3 spans 14 residues. V lost 4 bases, J lost 4 bases, and 14 bases lay in between. The CDR3 region is CASSSPRQGYEQYF. The CDR3 region has the DNA TGTGCCAGCAGTTCCCCCCGCCAGGGGTACGAGCAGTACTTC.

The chain combines TRBV11-3 with TRBJ1-1; D is ambiguous. The CDR3 has 13 residues. Germline V CDR1 and CDR2: SGHNT, YENEEA. V was cut by 3 bases and J by 4 bases, with 9 bases left in between. In nucleotides, the CDR3 is TGTGCCAGCAGCTTCAATGAGGGCACTGAAGCTTTCTTT. The encoded protein is CASSFNEGTEAFF.

The chain has TRBV18 and TRBJ2-7, with TRBD1 identical over 7 bases. This CDR3 is 13 amino acids long. J gave up 7 bases and V 3 bases, and 6 bases lay outside the gene matches. The V gene's germline CDR1 is KGHSH and CDR2 LQKENI. Written as DNA, the CDR3 is TGTGCCAGCTCACCTGGGACAGCCGAAGAGCAGTACTTC. Encoded protein: CASSPGTAEEQYF.

V is TRBV18 and J is TRBJ2-5; D is possibly TRBD1 (5 bases). V gave up 2 bases and J gave up 2 bases, with 18 bases separating them. The CDR3 consists of 17 residues. The germline V gene encodes CDR1 KGHSH and CDR2 LQKENI. The CDR3 sequence is CASSPGAVVQRQETQYF. CDR3 nucleotide sequence: TGTGCCAGCTCACCAGGGGCTGTAGTCCAGAGACAAGAGACCCAGTACTTC. Complete variable domain (other parts from reference TRBV18 and TRBJ2-5): NAGVMQNPRHLVRRRGQEARLRCSPMKGHSHVYWYRQLPEEGLKFMVYLQKENIIDESGMPKERFSAEFPKEGPSILRIQQVVRGDSAAYFCASSPGAVVQRQETQYFGPGTRLLVL.

CDR3: CATTYGLAWQYF. The DNA of the CDR3 is TGTGCCACCACCTACGGACTAGCTTGGCAGTACTTC. V gene TRBV24-1 combines with J gene TRBJ2-7; TRBD2 agrees at 8 bases. The ends lost 8 bases at V and 9 bases at J; junction bases unmatched: 8. Looked up from germline, CDR1 is KGHDR and CDR2 is SFDVKD. The CDR3 totals 12 residues.

The chain uses TRBV5-1 and TRBJ2-2; possible D gene TRBD2, 7 bases. CDR1 and CDR2 (germline): SGHRS, YFSETQ. The CDR3 spans 14 residues. V lost 7 bases, J lost 0 bases, and 10 bases lay in between. In nucleotides, the CDR3 is TGCGCCAGCGGGGGGGCAACGAACACCGGGGAGCTGTTTTTT. Its protein is CASGGATNTGELFF. Complete variable domain (other parts from reference TRBV5-1 and TRBJ2-2): KAGVTQTPRYLIKTRGQQVTLSCSPISGHRSVSWYQQTPGQGLQFLFEYFSETQRNKGNFPGRFSGRQFSNSRSEMNVSTLELGDSALYLCASGGATNTGELFFGEGSRLTVL.

V is TRBV11-3 and J is TRBJ1-1; TRBD1 might be the D (5 bases). V lost 5 bases and J 7 bases, leaving 14 bases between the germline ends. This CDR3 is 13 amino acids long. CDR1 and CDR2 (germline): SGHNT, YENEEA. CDR3 nucleotide sequence: TGTGCCAGCAGCGGCCGTTGGGACGGTGAAGCTTTCTTT. Residues: CASSGRWDGEAFF.

The chain couples TRBV19 to TRBJ1-1; TRBD1 matches at 7 bases. Germline lookup yields CDR1 LNHDA and CDR2 SQIVND (reference sequence). J was trimmed by 7 bases and V by 1 base; bases with no gene match: 15. This CDR3 has 17 residues. CDR3 sequence reads: CASSIVGLGGGGIEAFF. CDR3 coding DNA: TGTGCCAGTAGTATAGTCGGGCTTGGAGGGGGCGGAATTGAAGCTTTCTTT.